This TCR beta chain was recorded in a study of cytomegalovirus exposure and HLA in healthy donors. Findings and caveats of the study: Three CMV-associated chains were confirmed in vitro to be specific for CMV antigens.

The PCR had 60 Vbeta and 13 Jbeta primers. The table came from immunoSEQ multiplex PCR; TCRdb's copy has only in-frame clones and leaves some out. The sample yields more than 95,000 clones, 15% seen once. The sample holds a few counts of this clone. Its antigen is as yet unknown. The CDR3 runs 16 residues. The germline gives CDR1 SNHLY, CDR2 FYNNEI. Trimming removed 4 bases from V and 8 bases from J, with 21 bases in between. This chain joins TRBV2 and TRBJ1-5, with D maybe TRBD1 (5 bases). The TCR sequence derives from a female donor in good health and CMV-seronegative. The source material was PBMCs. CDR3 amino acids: CASSARQRGTEEPQHF. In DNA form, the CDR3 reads TGTGCCAGCAGTGCTCGTCAACGGGGGACTGAAGAGCCCCAGCATTTT.